This T cell receptor (beta chain) appears in the sequencing data of a study of blood T cell repertoires in COVID-19. Study context: Samples taken during acute and convalescent COVID-19 were collected in the United States, Italy and Spain.

This CDR3 is 14 amino acids long. The V and J ends lost 0 bases and 4 bases respectively, with 9 bases between them. Germline lookup yields CDR1 SGDLS and CDR2 YYNGEE. The authors' processing: The assay estimated nucleated cells by amplifying reference gene primers. The method was immunoSEQ multiplex PCR; TCRdb's version includes in-frame clones alone and lacks a portion of them. V and J calls and clone size are as listed in that table; D and trimming were resolved from the DNA. The table records under 130,000 clones, 84% of them present only once. The source of this sequence is a human donor in a cohort sampled during active or convalescent COVID-19. This chain connects TRBV9 to TRBJ2-3; D is perhaps TRBD2 (5 bases). The sequencing sample was made of peripheral blood. Written as DNA, the CDR3 is TGTGCCAGCAGCGTAGCCCCTAGCTCAGATACGCAGTATTTT. Amino acid sequence: CASSVAPSSDTQYF.